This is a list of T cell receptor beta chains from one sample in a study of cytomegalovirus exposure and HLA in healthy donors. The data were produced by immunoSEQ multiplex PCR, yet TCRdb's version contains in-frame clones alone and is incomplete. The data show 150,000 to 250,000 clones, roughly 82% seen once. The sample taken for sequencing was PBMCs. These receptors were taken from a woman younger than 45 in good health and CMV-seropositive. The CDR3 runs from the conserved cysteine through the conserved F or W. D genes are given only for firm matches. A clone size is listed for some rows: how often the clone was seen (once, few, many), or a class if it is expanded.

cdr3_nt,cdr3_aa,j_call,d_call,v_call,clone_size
TGCGCCAGCAGCTTGTGGGCTAGCGGGAAGTCGTATGAGCAGTTCTTC,CASSLWASGKSYEQFF,TRBJ2-1,TRBD2,TRBV5-1,.
TGTGCCAGCAGCGCCCAGGGGGACCCCATTAATGAAAAACTGTTTTTT,CASSAQGDPINEKLFF,TRBJ1-4,TRBD1,TRBV25-1,.
TGTGCCAGCAGCTCCGGTTTCTCTAGCGGGACCCACGAGCAGTACTTC,CASSSGFSSGTHEQYF,TRBJ2-7,.,TRBV12-1,.
TGCGCCAGCAGCTTGGAACAGGAAAACACTGAAGCTTTCTTT,CASSLEQENTEAFF,TRBJ1-1,.,TRBV5-1,.
TGTGCCAGCAGCTTGAATACGAGGAACAATGAGCAGTTCTTC,CASSLNTRNNEQFF,TRBJ2-1,.,TRBV5-6,.
TGTGCCAGCAGTTTTGGCAGTAGGGTTAGGGGCGGCACAGATACGCAGTATTTT,CASSFGSRVRGGTDTQYF,TRBJ2-3,.,TRBV28,.
TGCAGCGTTGTCCTTGGAGGACGGGGCAATCAGCCCCAGCATTTT,CSVVLGGRGNQPQHF,TRBJ1-5,.,TRBV29-1,.
TGCGCCAGCAGCTTGGACACTATGAACACTGAAGCTTTCTTT,CASSLDTMNTEAFF,TRBJ1-1,.,TRBV5-1,.
TGTGCCAGCAGCCCAGGGAGGCAAGAGACCCAGTACTTC,CASSPGRQETQYF,TRBJ2-5,.,TRBV6-6,.
TGTGCCACCAGCAGAGGGAACAGGTACGCCGGGGAGCTGTTTTTT,CATSRGNRYAGELFF,TRBJ2-2,.,TRBV15,once
TGTGCCAGCAGGGACCCGGGACACAGTAACCAATATCAGCCCCAGCATTTT,CASRDPGHSNQYQPQHF,TRBJ1-5,.,TRBV28,.
TGCAGCCTCGGCGGGCGGCCCTACAATGAGCAGTTCTTC,CSLGGRPYNEQFF,TRBJ2-1,.,TRBV29-1,.
TGTGCCAGCATCACGAAGGGAGGGACTGTGGGCTACGAGCAGTACTTC,CASITKGGTVGYEQYF,TRBJ2-7,TRBD2,TRBV11-2,.
TGTGCCAGCAGTGAAGACAGGGCTGAAGCTTTCTTT,CASSEDRAEAFF,TRBJ1-1,TRBD1,TRBV25-1,.
TGTGCCAGCAGCCAAGATGTCACAGGAAGTGAAAAACTGTTTTTT,CASSQDVTGSEKLFF,TRBJ1-4,.,TRBV4-2,.
TGTGCCAGTAGCGGCGGGCTCCATCAGCCCCAGCATTTT,CASSGGLHQPQHF,TRBJ1-5,.,TRBV19,.
TGTGCCAGCAGCTCTACTCGGTACGAGCAGTACTTC,CASSSTRYEQYF,TRBJ2-7,.,TRBV5-6,.
TGTGCCAGCAGCCTGAGCCTAAGCACTACCTACGAGCAGTACTTC,CASSLSLSTTYEQYF,TRBJ2-7,.,TRBV9,.
TGTGCCAGCAGTGAACCCCCAGACAATAGCAATCAGCCCCAGCATTTT,CASSEPPDNSNQPQHF,TRBJ1-5,.,TRBV6-1,.
TGTGCCAGCAGCCCCAGGGGACCCTCCTACGAGCAGTACTTC,CASSPRGPSYEQYF,TRBJ2-7,.,TRBV7-9,.
TGTGCCAGCAGTGAAGTGCCAGGGGGAAATCAGCCCCAGCATTTT,CASSEVPGGNQPQHF,TRBJ1-5,TRBD1,TRBV2,.
TGTGCCAGCAGCTTGGGCCACTACACTGAAGCTTTCTTT,CASSLGHYTEAFF,TRBJ1-1,.,TRBV5-6,.
TGCGCCAGCAGCCTCGGACTAGCGGGAGGCCAAGAGACCCAGTACTTC,CASSLGLAGGQETQYF,TRBJ2-5,TRBD2,TRBV5-1,.
TGTGCCAGCAGTGAAGCCGATAGGAGTCAGCCCCAGCATTTT,CASSEADRSQPQHF,TRBJ1-5,.,TRBV2,.
TGTGCCTGGACGGGAGCCTCCTACAATGAGCAGTTCTTC,CAWTGASYNEQFF,TRBJ2-1,.,TRBV30,.
TGTGCCAGCGGGGCCAGCGAGATTTTGGGGAATTTT,CASGASEILGNF,TRBJ2-3,.,TRBV7-9,.
TGTGCCAGCAGTAGGGACACTATCTCCTACGAGCAGTACTTC,CASSRDTISYEQYF,TRBJ2-7,.,TRBV6-1,.
TGTGCCATCAGTGAGTCGAGAGAGGCTCGCGGAAGCTCCTACGAGCAGTACTTC,CAISESREARGSSYEQYF,TRBJ2-7,.,TRBV10-3,.
TGTGCCTGGAGTTTGTTCCGGGGAAACACCATATATTTT,CAWSLFRGNTIYF,TRBJ1-3,.,TRBV30,few
TGTGCCACCAGCAGGGTTCTCAGCGCCACCGTCTACGAGCAGTACTTC,CATSRVLSATVYEQYF,TRBJ2-7,.,TRBV15,.
TGTGCCAGCATGTCAGGAAATAGCAATCAGCCCCAGCATTTT,CASMSGNSNQPQHF,TRBJ1-5,.,TRBV2,once
TGTGCCATCAGGCCGGGACAGGGTACGGATACGCAGTATTTT,CAIRPGQGTDTQYF,TRBJ2-3,TRBD1,TRBV10-3,.
TGCGCCAGCAGCCAAGAGACAGGGGTTTTCTACAATGAGCAGTTCTTC,CASSQETGVFYNEQFF,TRBJ2-1,TRBD1,TRBV4-1,.
TGTGCCAGTCGGACAGCGGGAGGTTCTGAGCAGTTCTTC,CASRTAGGSEQFF,TRBJ2-1,TRBD2,TRBV6-6,.
TGTGCCAGCAGTGAATTTCGTGGACAGGGCAATCAGCCCCAGCATTTT,CASSEFRGQGNQPQHF,TRBJ1-5,TRBD1,TRBV6-1,.
TGCAGCGTCTCTCAGGGGAGATGGACTAGCGGGTCCGGGGAGCAGTTCTTC,CSVSQGRWTSGSGEQFF,TRBJ2-1,TRBD2,TRBV29-1,.
TGTGCCAGCAGCTTAGCCCGCTGGTTAGCGGGAGGTTCGGTGAGCTCCTACGAGCAGTACTTC,CASSLARWLAGGSVSSYEQYF,TRBJ2-7,TRBD2,TRBV7-2,.
TGTGCCGGCGGGGGGTCTCCTGAACAGACCCAGTACTTC,CAGGGSPEQTQYF,TRBJ2-5,TRBD2,TRBV2,.
TGTGCCAGCAGCGGGGGCCCTACAAACTATGGCTACACCTTC,CASSGGPTNYGYTF,TRBJ1-2,.,TRBV7-9,few
TGTGCCAGCAGCCAAGATCGCAGGGCCTCTAACTATGGCTACACCTTC,CASSQDRRASNYGYTF,TRBJ1-2,.,TRBV4-2,few
TGTGCCAGCAGCCACAGGTACGAGCAGTACTTC,CASSHRYEQYF,TRBJ2-7,.,TRBV14,.
TGTGCCACCAGCACCCCAGGGACTAGCCGTGACACCGGGGAGCTGTTTTTT,CATSTPGTSRDTGELFF,TRBJ2-2,TRBD2,TRBV15,once
TGTGCCAGTAGTATACGTAGCGGGACCTACGAGCAGTACTTC,CASSIRSGTYEQYF,TRBJ2-7,TRBD2,TRBV19,few
TGTGCCAGCAGTTTAAGGGGGGGTGAAGCTTTCTTT,CASSLRGGEAFF,TRBJ1-1,.,TRBV28,.
TGTGCCAGCAGTTTTCAGGACACCGGGGAGCTGTTTTTT,CASSFQDTGELFF,TRBJ2-2,.,TRBV28,.
TGTGCCAGCAGCATAACTAGTAACCGGGAGACCCAGTACTTC,CASSITSNRETQYF,TRBJ2-5,.,TRBV7-8,.
TGTGCCAGCAGCTTATCTCAAGCGGTACCCCAGCACCACGAGCAGTTCTTC,CASSLSQAVPQHHEQFF,TRBJ2-1,.,TRBV11-2,.
TGCAGCGTTGAAGCCACGGGAGCTAGTGGCGAGCAGTACTTC,CSVEATGASGEQYF,TRBJ2-7,.,TRBV29-1,.
TGCGCCAGCAGCCAAGGGGTTGTCTTAAGCGGGCCCCAGCATTTT,CASSQGVVLSGPQHF,TRBJ1-5,.,TRBV4-1,few
TGTGCCAGCATGGGTAGTAGGACTGACGAGCAGTACTTC,CASMGSRTDEQYF,TRBJ2-7,.,TRBV28,.
TGCAGCGAGGGACTCCCAGAGCTCCTTGATTCACCCCTCCACTTT,CSEGLPELLDSPLHF,TRBJ1-6,.,TRBV29-1,once
TGTGCCAGCTTCAGTCTGGACAGGAACACAGATACGCAGTATTTT,CASFSLDRNTDTQYF,TRBJ2-3,TRBD1,TRBV28,.